This T cell receptor (beta chain) was identified in a study of blood T cell repertoires in COVID-19. Across the whole study: PBMCs, B-cell-depleted T cells, or T cells provided the cDNA or gDNA that made up the material.

In the study's own analysis: Amplifying reference gene primers gave estimates of nucleated cell counts. Assay used: immunoSEQ multiplex PCR; TCRdb lists only in-frame clones, some missing. That table gives V, J and clone size, and the DNA gave D and trimming. This table has 200,000 to 250,000 clones, roughly 86% appearing once. All recovered Cohort 3 donors got two negative PCRs, got clearance, or saw symptom resolution. V lost 2 bases, J lost 7 bases, and 5 bases lay in between. The CDR3 loop spans 12 amino acids. Germline V gene sequence: CDR1 SGHTA, CDR2 FQGNSA. This clonotype was obtained from a woman aged 50 to 60 who had recovered from COVID-19. Sequencing was done on a sample of PBMCs or T cells enriched from blood (not recorded which). The chain employs TRBV7-2 and TRBJ1-4; TRBD1 is a possible D gene (5 bases). The CDR3 loop reads CASSLRGEKLFF. The CDR3, as DNA: TGTGCCAGCAGCTTAAGGGGTGAAAAACTGTTTTTT.